A selection of T cell receptor beta chains follows, all from one sample in a study of beta chain features in type 1 diabetes. Here immunoSEQ multiplex PCR was the method, and the copy in TCRdb shows in-frame clones only, minus some. The profile shows some 250,000 clones, roughly 10% of them singletons. Sample: naive CD4+ T cells from blood. The source is a man under 40 with type 1 diabetes. Both conserved end residues are part of each CDR3. Each record gives: CDR3 protein, CDR3 DNA, J gene, CDR3 length, D gene, clone size, V gene. The D gene is left open where the match is weak. A row's size may be missing; if present it is once, few, many or a size class.

CASSVSGMNTEAFF TGTGCCAGCAGCGTTAGCGGGATGAACACTGAAGCTTTCTTT TRBJ1-1 14 - - TRBV9
CASSETRFGGSPLHF TGTGCCAGCAGTGAGACGCGCTTCGGGGGTTCACCCCTCCACTTT TRBJ1-6 15 - - TRBV6-1
CAWSPSPETQYF TGTGCCTGGAGTCCCTCCCCAGAGACCCAGTACTTC TRBJ2-5 12 - few TRBV30
CASSPREYLDEQYF TGTGCCAGCTCACCTCGGGAGTACCTGGACGAGCAGTACTTC TRBJ2-7 14 - few TRBV18
CASSQRQNYEQYF TGTGCCAGCAGCCAACGACAGAACTACGAGCAGTACTTC TRBJ2-7 13 - - TRBV11-1
CASSFDRGLRGYTF TGTGCCAGCAGTTTCGACAGGGGCCTGAGGGGCTACACCTTC TRBJ1-2 14 TRBD1 few TRBV6-5
CASSKGDRVTGGELFF TGCGCCAGCAGCAAAGGGGACAGGGTTACTGGCGGGGAGCTGTTTTTT TRBJ2-2 16 TRBD1 few TRBV5-1
CASSLVGTGREKLFF TGTGCCAGCAGCTTAGTAGGGACAGGGAGGGAAAAACTGTTTTTT TRBJ1-4 15 TRBD1 few TRBV7-8
CSASTSGGAADTQYF TGCAGCGCTTCAACTAGCGGGGGGGCCGCAGATACGCAGTATTTT TRBJ2-3 15 TRBD2 - TRBV29-1
CASSLAGRSPLHF TGCGCCAGCAGCTTGGCAGGGCGTTCACCCCTCCACTTT TRBJ1-6 13 - few TRBV5-1
CASSSLPGNTGELFF TGTGCCAGCAGCTCCCTACCAGGAAACACCGGGGAGCTGTTTTTT TRBJ2-2 15 - - TRBV5-6
CASSRDSPYTGELFF TGTGCCAGTAGCCGGGACAGCCCCTACACCGGGGAGCTGTTTTTT TRBJ2-2 15 TRBD1 - TRBV19
CASRGQGNQPQHF TGTGCCAGCAGGGGACAGGGAAATCAGCCCCAGCATTTT TRBJ1-5 13 TRBD1 - TRBV2
CASSRREPGTYNSPLHF TGCGCCAGCAGCCGAAGAGAGCCGGGAACCTATAATTCACCCCTCCACTTT TRBJ1-6 17 - few TRBV4-1
CASSLSGQSSGNTIYF TGCGCCAGCAGCTTGAGCGGACAGAGCTCTGGAAACACCATATATTTT TRBJ1-3 16 - few TRBV5-1
CASSYGGRPAFF TGTGCCAGCAGTTACGGGGGCAGACCAGCTTTCTTT TRBJ1-1 12 - few TRBV6-5
CASSLPGVGVYEQYF TGTGCCAGCAGCTTACCCGGGGTCGGGGTCTACGAGCAGTACTTC TRBJ2-7 15 - few TRBV7-9
CASSLVVGASGYNEQFF TGCGCCAGCAGCTTGGTCGTGGGGGCTAGCGGCTACAATGAGCAGTTCTTC TRBJ2-1 17 - - TRBV5-1
CAWLGTGGYEQYF TGTGCCTGGTTAGGGACAGGGGGCTACGAGCAGTACTTC TRBJ2-7 13 TRBD1 - TRBV30
CASSFSGNTEAFF TGCGCCAGCAGCTTTTCAGGAAACACTGAAGCTTTCTTT TRBJ1-1 13 - few TRBV5-1
CASSLVGDEQETQYF TGTGCCAGCAGCTTGGTAGGGGATGAGCAAGAGACCCAGTACTTC TRBJ2-5 15 - - TRBV5-6
CASRSGQGDLQPQHF TGCGCCAGCAGGTCGGGACAGGGGGACCTACAGCCCCAGCATTTT TRBJ1-5 15 TRBD1 - TRBV4-1
CASSPSPGTDTQYF TGTGCCAGCAGCCCAAGCCCGGGCACAGATACGCAGTATTTT TRBJ2-3 14 - few TRBV5-4
CASSPGQGRYTF TGTGCCAGCAGCCCAGGACAGGGCCGCTACACCTTC TRBJ1-2 12 TRBD1 few TRBV7-9
CASSQQGAGDEQYF TGCGCCAGCAGTCAACAGGGGGCAGGGGACGAGCAGTACTTC TRBJ2-7 14 TRBD1 few TRBV5-1
CASSRDRGSPLHF TGTGCCAGCAGTCGGGACAGGGGTTCACCCCTCCACTTT TRBJ1-6 13 TRBD1 few TRBV14
CASSVEVEADTQYF TGTGCCAGCAGCGTAGAGGTAGAGGCAGATACGCAGTATTTT TRBJ2-3 14 - - TRBV9
CASSPTRGAGNTIYF TGTGCCAGCTCACCAACTCGCGGTGCTGGAAACACCATATATTTT TRBJ1-3 15 - few TRBV18
CASSLGHRNTEAFF TGTGCTAGCAGCTTAGGACACCGGAACACTGAAGCTTTCTTT TRBJ1-1 14 - - TRBV7-7
CASSQVSGGNEQFF TGTGCCAGCAGCCAGGTTTCCGGGGGCAATGAGCAGTTCTTC TRBJ2-1 14 - few TRBV14
CASSRQGGDTEAFF TGTGCCAGCAGCAGACAGGGGGGGGATACTGAAGCTTTCTTT TRBJ1-1 14 TRBD1 - TRBV7-3
CASSQVPGAGEKLFF TGTGCCAGCAGCCAAGTGCCAGGGGCTGGAGAAAAACTGTTTTTT TRBJ1-4 15 - few TRBV16
CASRQGNQPQHF TGTGCCAGCAGACAGGGGAATCAGCCCCAGCATTTT TRBJ1-5 12 TRBD1 - TRBV6-5
CASSEDRGPNSPLHF TGTGCCAGCAGTGAAGACAGGGGTCCCAATTCACCCCTCCACTTT TRBJ1-6 15 TRBD1 - TRBV25-1
CAWTLGVGTPPSYEQYF TGTGCCTGGACCCTAGGGGTAGGGACTCCCCCATCCTACGAGCAGTACTTC TRBJ2-7 17 - - TRBV30
CASSVAGGAVDEQFF TGTGCCAGCAGCGTAGCGGGGGGGGCCGTCGATGAGCAGTTCTTC TRBJ2-1 15 TRBD2 - TRBV9
CASSFGGDGYTF TGCGCCAGCAGCTTCGGAGGGGACGGCTACACCTTC TRBJ1-2 12 - - TRBV5-1
CATSRDRMGVGTGDTGELFF TGTGCCACCAGCAGAGATCGGATGGGTGTCGGGACAGGGGACACCGGGGAGCTGTTTTTT TRBJ2-2 20 TRBD1 few TRBV15
CSVGPGHSNTEAFF TGCAGCGTTGGTCCGGGACATTCGAACACTGAAGCTTTCTTT TRBJ1-1 14 - - TRBV29-1
CASSKSGGEPTDTQYF TGTGCCAGCAGTAAAAGCGGGGGCGAACCCACAGATACGCAGTATTTT TRBJ2-3 16 TRBD2 - TRBV5-4
CASSLAEDSPLHF TGTGCCAGCAGCCTGGCCGAGGATTCACCCCTCCACTTT TRBJ1-6 13 - - TRBV4-2
CASSFGQQETQYF TGTGCCAGCAGCTTCGGACAGCAAGAGACCCAGTACTTC TRBJ2-5 13 - - TRBV9
CASSNRGTTANDGYTF TGTGCCAGCAGCAACCGAGGTACGACGGCGAATGATGGCTACACCTTC TRBJ1-2 16 - - TRBV7-8
CASSLAGGIADTQYF TGTGCCAGCAGTCTAGCGGGGGGGATCGCAGATACGCAGTATTTT TRBJ2-3 15 TRBD2 - TRBV5-4
CASSPGGNQPQHF TGCGCCAGCAGCCCCGGAGGGAATCAGCCCCAGCATTTT TRBJ1-5 13 - few TRBV5-1
CATRGQGTTNEKLFF TGTGCCACCAGAGGACAGGGAACAACTAATGAAAAACTGTTTTTT TRBJ1-4 15 TRBD1 - TRBV15
CASSPETGVGQPQHF TGTGCCAGCAGCCCAGAGACAGGGGTGGGTCAGCCCCAGCATTTT TRBJ1-5 15 TRBD1 - TRBV7-2